The source of this T cell receptor beta chain is a study of shared clonotypes between healthy human individuals. CD8 cells classed as naive were CD45RO-negative and positively selected for CCR7, excluding terminally differentiated effector memory CD45RA+ cells. CDR3 length: 14 amino acids. Trimming shortened V by 3 bases and J by 1 base, and 9 bases separated the two germline ends. CDR1 and CDR2 (germline): MDHEN, SYDVKM. Profiled with immunoSEQ multiplex PCR; TCRdb holds only in-frame clones, not every one. The table lists about 2 million clones, approximately 95% of them singletons. The chain employs TRBV28 and TRBJ1-1; D perhaps matches TRBD1 (6 bases). Sequencing was carried out using naive CD8+ T cells sorted from blood. The sequence came from a man aged 18 to 35 in good health. The CDR3 region is CASSFRGWNTEAFF. The CDR3, as DNA: TGTGCCAGCAGTTTCAGGGGTTGGAACACTGAAGCTTTCTTT. Together with reference TRBV28 and TRBJ1-1, the CDR3 gives the full variable domain: DVKVTQSSRYLVKRTGEKVFLECVQDMDHENMFWYRQDPGLGLRLIYFSYDVKMKEKGDIPEGYSVSREKKERFSLILESASTNQTSMYLCASSFRGWNTEAFFGQGTRLTVV.